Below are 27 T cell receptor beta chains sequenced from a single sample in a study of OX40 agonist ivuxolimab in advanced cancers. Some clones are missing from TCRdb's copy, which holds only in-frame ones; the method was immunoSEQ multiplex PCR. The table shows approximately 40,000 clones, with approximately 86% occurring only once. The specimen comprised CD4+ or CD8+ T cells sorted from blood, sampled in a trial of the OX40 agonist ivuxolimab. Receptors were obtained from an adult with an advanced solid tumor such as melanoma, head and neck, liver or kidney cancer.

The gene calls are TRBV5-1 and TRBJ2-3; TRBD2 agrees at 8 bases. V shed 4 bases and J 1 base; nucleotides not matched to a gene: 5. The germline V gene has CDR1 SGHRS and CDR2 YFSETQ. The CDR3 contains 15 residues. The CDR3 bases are TGCGCCAGCAGCCGGACTAGCCCAGGCACAGATACGCAGTATTTT. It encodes CASSRTSPGTDTQYF. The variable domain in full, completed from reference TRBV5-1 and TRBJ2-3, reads KAGVTQTPRYLIKTRGQQVTLSCSPISGHRSVSWYQQTPGQGLQFLFEYFSETQRNKGNFPGRFSGRQFSNSRSEMNVSTLELGDSALYLCASSRTSPGTDTQYFGPGTRLTVL.

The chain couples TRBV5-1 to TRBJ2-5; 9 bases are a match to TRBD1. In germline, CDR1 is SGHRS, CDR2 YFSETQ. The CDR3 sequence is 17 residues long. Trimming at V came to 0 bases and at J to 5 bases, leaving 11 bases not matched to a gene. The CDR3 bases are TGCGCCAGCAGCTTGGCCGGGACAGGGTCGATGGGGGAGACCCAGTACTTC. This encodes CASSLAGTGSMGETQYF.

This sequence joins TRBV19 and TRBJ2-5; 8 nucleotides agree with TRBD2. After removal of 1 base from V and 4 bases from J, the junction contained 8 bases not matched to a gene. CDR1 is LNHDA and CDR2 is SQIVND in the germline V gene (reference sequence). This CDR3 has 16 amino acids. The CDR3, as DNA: TGTGCCAGTAGTATAGTGGTAGCGGGACGATTAGAGACCCAGTACTTC. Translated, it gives CASSIVVAGRLETQYF. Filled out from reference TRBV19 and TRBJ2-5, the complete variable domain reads DGGITQSPKYLFRKEGQNVTLSCEQNLNHDAMYWYRQDPGQGLRLIYYSQIVNDFQKGDIAEGYSVSREKKESFPLTVTSAQKNPTAFYLCASSIVVAGRLETQYFGPGTRLLVL.

CDR3 region: CASSPPSADARDEQYF. The CDR3 nucleotides are TGTGCCAGCAGCCCTCCCTCGGCGGACGCTCGAGACGAGCAGTACTTC. The chain carries TRBV7-9 and TRBJ2-7; the D is unclear. The ends were cut back, 5 bases at V and 5 bases at J, with 22 bases in the middle. Looked up from germline, CDR1 is SEHNR and CDR2 is FQNEAQ (reference sequence). There are 16 residues in the CDR3.

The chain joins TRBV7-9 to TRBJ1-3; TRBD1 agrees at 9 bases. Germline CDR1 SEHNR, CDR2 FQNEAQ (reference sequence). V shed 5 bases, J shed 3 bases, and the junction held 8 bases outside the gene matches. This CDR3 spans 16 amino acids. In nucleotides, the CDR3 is TGTGCCAGCAGCGGAGGGGGACAGGGCATTGGAAACACCATATATTTT. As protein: CASSGGGQGIGNTIYF.

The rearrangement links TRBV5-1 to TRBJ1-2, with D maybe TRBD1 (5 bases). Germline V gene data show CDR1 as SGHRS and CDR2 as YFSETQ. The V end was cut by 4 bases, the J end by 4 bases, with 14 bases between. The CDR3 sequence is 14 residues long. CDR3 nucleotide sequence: TGCGCCAGCAGCACCCTGGGCAGGGCCTATGGCTACACCTTC. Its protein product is CASSTLGRAYGYTF.

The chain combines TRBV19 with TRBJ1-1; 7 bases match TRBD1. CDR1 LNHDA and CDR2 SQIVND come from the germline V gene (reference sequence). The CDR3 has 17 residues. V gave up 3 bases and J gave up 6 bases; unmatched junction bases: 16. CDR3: CASSILIYRGGISEAFF. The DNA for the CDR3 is TGTGCCAGTAGTATCTTAATCTACCGAGGGGGCATATCTGAAGCTTTCTTT.

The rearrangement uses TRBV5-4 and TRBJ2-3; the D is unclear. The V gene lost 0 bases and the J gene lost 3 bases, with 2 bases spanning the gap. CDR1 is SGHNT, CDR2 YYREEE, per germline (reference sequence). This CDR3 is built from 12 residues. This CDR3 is CASSLETDTQYF. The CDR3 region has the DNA TGTGCCAGCAGCTTGGAAACAGATACGCAGTATTTT.

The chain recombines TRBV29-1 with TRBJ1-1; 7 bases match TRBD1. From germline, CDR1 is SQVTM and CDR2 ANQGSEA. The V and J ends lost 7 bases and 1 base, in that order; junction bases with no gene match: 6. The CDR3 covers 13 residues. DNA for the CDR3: TGCAGCGGGGAACAGGGGACGAACACTGAAGCTTTCTTT. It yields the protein CSGEQGTNTEAFF. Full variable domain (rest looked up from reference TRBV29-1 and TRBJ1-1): SAVISQKPSRDICQRGTSLTIQCQVDSQVTMMFWYRQQPGQSLTLIATANQGSEATYESGFVIDKFPISRPNLTFSTLTVSNMSPEDSSIYLCSGEQGTNTEAFFGQGTRLTVV.

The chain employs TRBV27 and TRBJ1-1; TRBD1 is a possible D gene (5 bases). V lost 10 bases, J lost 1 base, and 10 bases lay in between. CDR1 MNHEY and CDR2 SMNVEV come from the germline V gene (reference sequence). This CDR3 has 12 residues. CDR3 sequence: CATRRGNTEAFF. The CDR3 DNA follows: TGTGCCACGAGAAGGGGGAACACTGAAGCTTTCTTT.

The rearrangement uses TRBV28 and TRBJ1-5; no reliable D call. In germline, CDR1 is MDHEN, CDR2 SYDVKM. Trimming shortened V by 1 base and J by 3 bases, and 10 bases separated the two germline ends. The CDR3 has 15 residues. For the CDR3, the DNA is TGTGCCAGCAGTTTATTCCCGGGTGACAATCAGCCCCAGCATTTT. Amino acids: CASSLFPGDNQPQHF.

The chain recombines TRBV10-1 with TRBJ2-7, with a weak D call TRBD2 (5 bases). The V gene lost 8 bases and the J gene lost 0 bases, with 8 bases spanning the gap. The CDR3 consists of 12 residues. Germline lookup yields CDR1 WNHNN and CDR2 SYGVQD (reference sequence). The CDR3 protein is CASAGSSYEQYF. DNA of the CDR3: TGCGCCAGCGCGGGCAGCTCCTACGAGCAGTACTTC.

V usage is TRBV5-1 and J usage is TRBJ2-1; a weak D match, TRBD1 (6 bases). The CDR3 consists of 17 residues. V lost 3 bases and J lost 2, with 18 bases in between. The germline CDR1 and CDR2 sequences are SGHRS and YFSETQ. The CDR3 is CASSSGVSGVAYNEQFF. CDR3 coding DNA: TGCGCCAGCAGCTCAGGGGTATCTGGAGTTGCCTACAATGAGCAGTTCTTC.

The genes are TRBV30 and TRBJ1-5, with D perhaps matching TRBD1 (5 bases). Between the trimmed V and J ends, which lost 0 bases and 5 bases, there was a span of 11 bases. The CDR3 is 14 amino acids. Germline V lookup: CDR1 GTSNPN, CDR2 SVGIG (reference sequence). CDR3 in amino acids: CAWSVRGGDQPQHF. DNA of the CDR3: TGTGCCTGGAGTGTTCGGGGGGGGGATCAGCCCCAGCATTTT.

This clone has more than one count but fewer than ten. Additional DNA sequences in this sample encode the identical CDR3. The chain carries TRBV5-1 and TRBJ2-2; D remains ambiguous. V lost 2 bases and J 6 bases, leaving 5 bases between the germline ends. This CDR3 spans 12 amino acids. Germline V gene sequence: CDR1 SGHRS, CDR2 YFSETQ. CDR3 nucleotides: TGCGCCAGCAGCTTTGGCGCCGGGGAGCTGTTTTTT. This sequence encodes CASSFGAGELFF.

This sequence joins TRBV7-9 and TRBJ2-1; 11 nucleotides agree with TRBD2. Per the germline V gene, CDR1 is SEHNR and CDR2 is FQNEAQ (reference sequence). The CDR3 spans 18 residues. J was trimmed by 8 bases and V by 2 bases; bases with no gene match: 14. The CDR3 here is CASSLQRLSGRALYEQFF. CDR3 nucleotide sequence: TGTGCCAGCAGCTTACAGAGGCTTAGCGGGAGGGCCCTTTATGAGCAGTTCTTC.

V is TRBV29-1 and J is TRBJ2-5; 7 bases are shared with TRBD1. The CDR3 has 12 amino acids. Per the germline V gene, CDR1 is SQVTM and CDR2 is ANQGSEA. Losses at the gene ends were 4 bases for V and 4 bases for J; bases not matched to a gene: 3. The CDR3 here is CSVGYRGETQYF. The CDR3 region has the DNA TGCAGCGTTGGTTACAGGGGAGAGACCCAGTACTTC.

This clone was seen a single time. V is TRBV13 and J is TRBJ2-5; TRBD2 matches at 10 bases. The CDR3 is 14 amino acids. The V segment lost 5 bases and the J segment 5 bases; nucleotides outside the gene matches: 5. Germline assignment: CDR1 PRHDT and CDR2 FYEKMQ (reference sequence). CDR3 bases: TGTGCCAGCAGCCCCGTAGCGGGAGGCGAGACCCAGTACTTC. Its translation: CASSPVAGGETQYF.

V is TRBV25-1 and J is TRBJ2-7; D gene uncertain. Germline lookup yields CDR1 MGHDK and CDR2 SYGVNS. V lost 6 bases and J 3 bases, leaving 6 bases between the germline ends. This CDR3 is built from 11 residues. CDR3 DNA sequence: TGTGCCAGCAGGGATTACTACGAGCAGTACTTC. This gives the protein CASRDYYEQYF.

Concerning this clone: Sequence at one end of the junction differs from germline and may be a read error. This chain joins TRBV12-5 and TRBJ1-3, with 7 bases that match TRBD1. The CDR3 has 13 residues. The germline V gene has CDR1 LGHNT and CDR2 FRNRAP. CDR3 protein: CASGLGQLNTIYF. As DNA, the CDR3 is TGTGCTAGTGGCTTGGGACAGCTCAACACCATATATTTT.

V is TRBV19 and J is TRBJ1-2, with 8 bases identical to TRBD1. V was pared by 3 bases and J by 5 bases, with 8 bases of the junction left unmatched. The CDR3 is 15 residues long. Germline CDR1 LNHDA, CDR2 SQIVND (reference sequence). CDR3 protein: CASSISVTGVYGYTF. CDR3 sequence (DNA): TGTGCCAGTAGTATCTCTGTGACAGGGGTATATGGCTACACCTTC.

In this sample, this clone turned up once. The CDR3 loop is CASSFGGLAGNEQYF. In DNA form, the CDR3 reads TGTGCCAGCAGCTTTGGGGGACTAGCGGGAAACGAGCAGTACTTC. The genes are TRBV7-9 and TRBJ2-7; 13 nucleotides match TRBD2. V shed 3 bases and J 5 bases; nucleotides not matched to a gene: 4. This CDR3 is built from 15 residues. The germline CDR1 and CDR2 sequences are SEHNR and FQNEAQ (reference sequence).

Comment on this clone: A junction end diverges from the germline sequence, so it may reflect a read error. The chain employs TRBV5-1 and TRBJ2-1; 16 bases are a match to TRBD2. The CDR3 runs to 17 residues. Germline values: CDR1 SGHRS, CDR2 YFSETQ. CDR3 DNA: TGCGCCAGCAGCTCGGGACTAGCGGGAGGGATCTACAGTGAGCAGTTCTTC. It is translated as CASSSGLAGGIYSEQFF. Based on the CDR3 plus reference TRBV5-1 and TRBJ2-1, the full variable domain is KAGVTQTPRYLIKTRGQQVTLSCSPISGHRSVSWYQQTPGQGLQFLFEYFSETQRNKGNFPGRFSGRQFSNSRSEMNVSTLELGDSALYLCASSSGLAGGIYSEQFFGPGTRLTVL.

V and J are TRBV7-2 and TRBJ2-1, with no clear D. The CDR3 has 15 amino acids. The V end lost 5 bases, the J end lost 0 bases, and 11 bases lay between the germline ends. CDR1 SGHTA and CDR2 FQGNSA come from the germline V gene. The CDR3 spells CASSLSWSSYNEQFF. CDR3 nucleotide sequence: TGTGCCAGCAGCCTGTCTTGGAGCTCCTACAATGAGCAGTTCTTC.

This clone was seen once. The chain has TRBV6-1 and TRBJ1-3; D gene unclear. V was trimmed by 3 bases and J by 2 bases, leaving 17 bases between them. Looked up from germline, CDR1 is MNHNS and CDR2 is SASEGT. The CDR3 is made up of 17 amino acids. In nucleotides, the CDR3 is TGTGCCAGCAGTGATCAGCCGGCCAGTTCCCCTGGAAACACCATATATTTT. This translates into CASSDQPASSPGNTIYF.

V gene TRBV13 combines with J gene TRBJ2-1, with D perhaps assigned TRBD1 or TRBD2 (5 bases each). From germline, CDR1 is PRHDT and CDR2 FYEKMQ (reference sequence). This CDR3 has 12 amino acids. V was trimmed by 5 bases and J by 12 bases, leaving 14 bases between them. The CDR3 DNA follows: TGTGCCAGCAGCCCTGGGGGTATCGGGCAGTTCTTC. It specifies CASSPGGIGQFF.

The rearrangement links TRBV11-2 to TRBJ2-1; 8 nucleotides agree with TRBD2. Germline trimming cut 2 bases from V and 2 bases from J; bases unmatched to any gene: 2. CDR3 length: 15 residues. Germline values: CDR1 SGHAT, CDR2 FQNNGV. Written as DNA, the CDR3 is TGTGCCAGCAGCTTAATCGGGAGGGCCTACAATGAGCAGTTCTTC. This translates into CASSLIGRAYNEQFF.